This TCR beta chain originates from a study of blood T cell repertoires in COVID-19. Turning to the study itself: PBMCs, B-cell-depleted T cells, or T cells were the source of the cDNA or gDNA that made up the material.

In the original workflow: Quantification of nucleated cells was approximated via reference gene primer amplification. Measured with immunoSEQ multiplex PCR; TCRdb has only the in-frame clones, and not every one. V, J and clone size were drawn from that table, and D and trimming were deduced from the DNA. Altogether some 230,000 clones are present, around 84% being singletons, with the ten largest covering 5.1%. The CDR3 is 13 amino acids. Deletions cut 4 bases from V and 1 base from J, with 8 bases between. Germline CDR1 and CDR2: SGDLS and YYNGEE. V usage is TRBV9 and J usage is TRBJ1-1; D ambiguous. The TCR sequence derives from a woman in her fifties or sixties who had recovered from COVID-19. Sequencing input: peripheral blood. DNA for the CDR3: TGTGCCAGCAGCCTAAGACAGAACACTGAAGCTTTCTTT. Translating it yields CASSLRQNTEAFF.